A single sample is the source of the 28 T cell receptor beta chains below, sequenced in a study of regulatory and conventional T cells in RAG deficiency. Clones were read by immunoSEQ multiplex PCR, and TCRdb kept only the in-frame ones, dropping some. The table lists more than 30,000 clones, around 90% of them singletons. In addition, the sample was reused for a study of regulatory T cells. From that paper: Amplification used 52 TRBV primers and 13 TRBJ primers.

Sequencing input: CD8+ T cells sorted from blood. The receptors derive from a human donor in good health.

V and J are TRBV28 and TRBJ1-6; D is undetermined. The germline V gene encodes CDR1 MDHEN and CDR2 SYDVKM. V shed 0 bases and J shed 3 bases, with 9 bases lying between them. This CDR3 comprises 16 residues. The CDR3 DNA is TGTGCCAGCAGTTTATGGCAGGATAGCTATAATTCACCCCTCCACTTT. It is translated as CASSLWQDSYNSPLHF.

The chain recombines TRBV6-1 with TRBJ1-2; no definite D call. Germline values: CDR1 MNHNS, CDR2 SASEGT. The ends were cut back, 4 bases at V and 6 bases at J, with 12 bases in the middle. The CDR3 sequence is 13 residues long. CDR3 nucleotide sequence: TGTGCCAGCAGTGGTCTGAGAGCGGATGGCTACACCTTC. Translated: CASSGLRADGYTF.

This clone was observed a handful of times. The gene calls are TRBV19 and TRBJ2-7, with D perhaps matching TRBD1 or TRBD2 (5 bases each). The CDR3 has 15 residues. The V gene lost 5 bases and the J gene lost 1 base, with 15 bases spanning the gap. Germline CDR1 is LNHDA and CDR2 is SQIVND (reference sequence). CDR3 nucleotides: TGTGCCAGTAGTCCCGGGACCAGTGGGTCCTACGAGCAGTACTTC. This encodes CASSPGTSGSYEQYF.

The CDR3 DNA reads TGTGCCAGCAGTGTAGCGGAGGTCAATGAGCAGTTCTTC. It encodes CASSVAEVNEQFF. The rearrangement links TRBV25-1 to TRBJ2-1; tentative D call: TRBD2 (6 bases). V dropped 4 bases and J dropped 6 bases, with 10 bases sitting between them. Germline V CDR1 and CDR2: MGHDK, SYGVNS. This CDR3 region has 13 residues.

This chain joins TRBV11-2 and TRBJ1-2; D perhaps matches TRBD1 (5 bases). The CDR3 has 16 amino acids. The ends were cut back, 6 bases at V and 5 bases at J, with 22 bases in the middle. The V gene's germline CDR1 is SGHAT and CDR2 FQNNGV. CDR3 sequence reads: CASSPTGTGPIYGYTF. In nucleotides, the CDR3 is TGTGCCAGCAGTCCCACCGGGACCGGACCCATATATGGCTACACCTTC.

The genes are TRBV19 and TRBJ1-1; weak D call: TRBD1 (5 bases). The CDR3 runs to 15 residues. V lost 1 base and J lost 7, with 16 bases in between. Germline V CDR1 and CDR2: LNHDA, SQIVND (reference sequence). The CDR3 here is CASSIADGRVSEAFF. The DNA for the CDR3 is TGTGCCAGTAGTATAGCCGACGGCAGGGTGAGTGAAGCTTTCTTT.

Turning to this clone: A read error may produce the germline difference seen at one junction end. V gene TRBV28 combines with J gene TRBJ2-5; unclear D gene. Germline CDR1 is MDHEN and CDR2 is SYDVKM. The CDR3 has 15 residues. CDR3 region: CASSFIRAPEEAQYF. CDR3 sequence (DNA): TGTGCCAGCAGTTTTATTAGGGCACCAGAAGAGGCCCAGTACTTC.

V gene TRBV7-3 combines with J gene TRBJ1-5; D is uncertain. The germline V gene has CDR1 SGHTA and CDR2 FQGTGA. Trimming stripped 2 bases from V and 8 bases from J, with 19 bases between. This CDR3 is built from 16 residues. The CDR3 DNA is TGTGCCAGCAGCTTATATGCGGACGCGCCAACGGAGCCCCAGCATTTT. The encoded protein is CASSLYADAPTEPQHF.

CDR3 in DNA: TGTGCCAGCAGCTTAGGGGGATTAGGCTGGAAGACCGCTACGGGCGAGCAGTACTTC. This encodes CASSLGGLGWKTATGEQYF. The V and J genes are TRBV7-6 and TRBJ2-7; D is uncertain. V dropped 1 base and J dropped 6 bases, with 28 bases sitting between them. The CDR3 has 19 residues. Germline V gene sequence: CDR1 SGHVS, CDR2 FNYEAQ.

The chain links TRBV5-8 to TRBJ1-5; the D gene is possibly TRBD1 (5 bases). CDR1 and CDR2 from the germline V gene are SGHTS and YDEGEE. CDR3 length equals 15 residues. With 4 bases removed from V and 7 bases from J, the gap between germline ends came to 18 bases. The CDR3 is CASSPGRGIGQPQHF. The CDR3 region has the DNA TGTGCCAGCAGCCCGGGGAGGGGAATAGGCCAGCCCCAGCATTTT.

This chain joins TRBV27 and TRBJ2-5; possibly TRBD1 for D (5 bases). V was shortened by 5 bases and J by 4 bases, with 14 bases between the two germline ends. CDR3 length: 14 residues. Germline CDR1 reads MNHEY; CDR2 reads SMNVEV (reference sequence). This CDR3 is CASSEAGWGETQYF. For the CDR3, the DNA is TGTGCCAGCAGTGAAGCAGGGTGGGGAGAGACCCAGTACTTC.

V and J are TRBV25-1 and TRBJ1-5, with D perhaps TRBD1 (5 bases). The CDR3 runs to 14 residues. Germline V CDR1 and CDR2: MGHDK, SYGVNS. V was clipped by 4 bases and J by 4 bases, with 11 bases between them. CDR3 protein: CASSGGTGNQPQHF. The CDR3 DNA sequence: TGTGCCAGCAGTGGGGGGACGGGGAATCAGCCCCAGCATTTT.

The J gene is TRBJ2-5, the V gene TRBV14; no clear D gene. CDR1 is SGHDN, CDR2 FVKESK, per germline. The CDR3 totals 14 residues. V was clipped by 4 bases and J by 5 bases, with 14 bases between them. The CDR3 DNA reads as TGTGCCAGCAGCCCAACGGCTCTCCGGGAGACCCAGTACTTC. This codes for CASSPTALRETQYF.

The rearrangement links TRBV11-2 to TRBJ1-3; D uncertain. The V gene's germline CDR1 is SGHAT and CDR2 FQNNGV. This CDR3 region has 16 residues. The germline V and J ends were trimmed by 2 bases and 4 bases, with 15 bases remaining between them. Written as DNA, the CDR3 is TGTGCCAGCAGCTTACCAGGCTGGGATGGAGGAAACACCATATATTTT. It encodes CASSLPGWDGGNTIYF.

The chain couples TRBV5-8 to TRBJ2-7, with D perhaps assigned TRBD1 or TRBD2 (5 bases each). From germline, CDR1 is SGHTS and CDR2 YDEGEE. The CDR3 length is 12 residues. Trimming removed 0 bases at V and 6 bases at J, with 7 bases between. CDR3 protein: CASSLAGTEQYF. In DNA, the CDR3 is TGTGCCAGCAGCTTGGCAGGGACCGAGCAGTACTTC.

This clone was seen just once. The chain combines TRBV5-6 with TRBJ1-4; 9 positions match TRBD1. The CDR3 runs 16 residues. V gave up 2 bases and J gave up 4 bases; unmatched junction bases: 6. In germline, CDR1 is SGHDT, CDR2 YYEEEE. CDR3 in amino acids: CASSLPGQGLNEKLFF. The CDR3 nucleotides are TGTGCCAGCAGCTTACCGGGACAGGGCCTTAATGAAAAACTGTTTTTT.

J is TRBJ2-7 and V is TRBV5-4; D gene ambiguous. Germline V gene lookup returns CDR1 SGHNT and CDR2 YYREEE (reference sequence). The CDR3 runs 13 residues. V dropped 3 bases and J dropped 1 base, with 8 bases sitting between them. The CDR3 DNA reads as TGTGCCAGCAGCTCGACACTATCCTACGAGCAGTACTTC. Amino acid sequence: CASSSTLSYEQYF.

The V call is TRBV6-4, the J call TRBJ1-1; 7 nucleotides align to TRBD1. Germline V gene data show CDR1 as MRHNA and CDR2 as SNTAGT. Losses at the gene ends were 6 bases for V and 3 bases for J; bases not matched to a gene: 4. This CDR3 comprises 13 residues. CDR3 bases: TGTGCCAGCAGCCGCACAGGGGACACTGAAGCTTTCTTT. Residues: CASSRTGDTEAFF.

The rearrangement uses TRBV7-6 and TRBJ2-7; TRBD2 agrees at 8 bases. V shed 3 bases, J shed 4 bases, and the junction held 11 bases outside the gene matches. Germline V gene sequence: CDR1 SGHVS, CDR2 FNYEAQ. This CDR3 is built from 16 residues. The CDR3 coding sequence is TGTGCCAGCAGCTTGGGGATAAGCGGGAGCGGTTACGAGCAGTACTTC. Translating it yields CASSLGISGSGYEQYF.

The chain employs TRBV29-1 and TRBJ2-2; D is unresolved. The germline V gene has CDR1 SQVTM and CDR2 ANQGSEA. The CDR3 consists of 15 residues. The V and J ends lost 1 base and 1 base respectively, with 10 bases between them. Here the CDR3 reads CSVEGKGGNTGELFF. CDR3 DNA sequence: TGCAGCGTTGAAGGGAAGGGCGGGAACACCGGGGAGCTGTTTTTT.

The V and J genes are TRBV19 and TRBJ1-1; the D is unclear. Trimming took off 7 bases at V and 4 bases at J, with 16 bases between the two ends. There are 14 residues in the CDR3. CDR1 and CDR2 (germline): LNHDA, SQIVND (reference sequence). Written as DNA, the CDR3 is TGTGCCAGTACAGGAGAGGGCGGGTCCACTGAAGCTTTCTTT. Protein sequence: CASTGEGGSTEAFF.

In DNA, the CDR3 is TGTGCCAGCAGTGTCGACAGGGCTGGCTACACCTTC. Its protein is CASSVDRAGYTF. The rearrangement links TRBV25-1 to TRBJ1-2; 7 bases map to TRBD1. Unmatched junction bases numbered 3, after V lost 4 bases and J lost 7 bases. Germline values: CDR1 MGHDK, CDR2 SYGVNS. The CDR3 covers 12 residues.

The J gene is TRBJ1-6, the V gene TRBV27; TRBD1 matches at 7 bases. The germline CDR1 and CDR2 sequences are MNHEY and SMNVEV (reference sequence). V lost 8 bases and J lost 0; bases outside the gene matches: 7. The CDR3 runs to 16 residues. CDR3 region: CASGGTASSYNSPLHF. CDR3 coding DNA: TGTGCCAGCGGAGGGACAGCGAGCTCCTATAATTCACCCCTCCACTTT.

The rearrangement uses TRBV10-1 and TRBJ2-7; D uncertain. Germline V gives CDR1 WNHNN, CDR2 SYGVQD (reference sequence). V was pared by 2 bases and J by 3 bases, with 17 bases between. CDR3 length: 16 amino acids. Here the CDR3 DNA reads TGCGCCAGCAGTGAGGGAAGATCGGGTATGGTCTACGAGCAGTACTTC. This translates into CASSEGRSGMVYEQYF.

This chain links TRBV5-4 with TRBJ2-7, with D possibly matching TRBD2 (5 bases). Germline V lookup: CDR1 SGHNT, CDR2 YYREEE (reference sequence). This CDR3 region has 15 residues. Trimming removed 3 bases at V and 3 bases at J, with 16 bases between. In nucleotides, the CDR3 is TGTGCCAGCAGCTCGGGATATCAAACAAGCTACGAGCAGTACTTC. It specifies CASSSGYQTSYEQYF.

This clone was detected only once. V is TRBV30 and J is TRBJ1-5; D is unclear. V was shortened by 1 base and J by 2 bases, with 6 bases between the two germline ends. CDR1 and CDR2 from the germline V gene are GTSNPN and SVGIG (reference sequence). This CDR3 has 13 amino acids. The CDR3 DNA is TGTGCCTGGAGTGGAACGGGCAATCAGCCCCAGCATTTT. The encoded protein is CAWSGTGNQPQHF.

This chain connects TRBV10-3 to TRBJ2-7; no reliable D call. Germline V gene data show CDR1 as ENHRY and CDR2 as SYGVKD. The CDR3 totals 13 residues. V lost 3 bases and J 0 bases, leaving 6 bases between the germline ends. The CDR3, as DNA: TGTGCCATCAGTGACAGGACCTCCTACGAGCAGTACTTC. It encodes CAISDRTSYEQYF.

This clone was detected only once. The chain recombines TRBV7-6 with TRBJ2-7; 7 bases line up with TRBD2. V was clipped by 2 bases and J by 3 bases; unmatched bases: 4. In germline, CDR1 is SGHVS, CDR2 FNYEAQ. CDR3 length: 14 amino acids. In DNA form, the CDR3 reads TGTGCCAGCAGCTTATTTAGCGGGTTCTACGAGCAGTACTTC. Translating gives CASSLFSGFYEQYF. Full variable domain (missing parts from reference TRBV7-6 and TRBJ2-7): GAGVSQSPRYKVTKRGQDVALRCDPISGHVSLYWYRQALGQGPEFLTYFNYEAQQDKSGLPNDRFSAERPEGSISTLTIQRTEQRDSAMYRCASSLFSGFYEQYFGPGTRLTVT.